These 10 T cell receptor beta chains were sequenced from one sample in a study of T cells in tuberculosis. Clones were read by immunoSEQ multiplex PCR, and TCRdb kept only the in-frame ones, dropping some. In the table there are 80,000 to 90,000 clones, approximately 90% of which are singletons. After thawing and overnight rest, PBMC were stained with GMM-loaded CD1B tetramer, viability dye and anti-CD3 for sorting. The lipid loaded on the CD1B tetramers was C32 glucose monomycolate from Rhodococcus equi. The sequencing sample was made of CD1b-GMM tetramer-negative cells sorted from PBMCs. These receptors all stem from an adult woman with latent tuberculosis.

The rearrangement joins TRBV10-3 to TRBJ1-2; TRBD1 matches 9 bases. V was clipped by 4 bases and J by 3 bases; unmatched bases: 6. The CDR3 totals 15 residues. Germline values: CDR1 ENHRY, CDR2 SYGVKD. The CDR3 loop reads CAISATGQGDYGYTF. DNA of the CDR3: TGTGCCATCAGTGCTACGGGACAGGGTGACTATGGCTACACCTTC.

The chain combines TRBV7-9 with TRBJ1-5; 8 nucleotides match TRBD1. The CDR3 has 14 residues. Losses at the gene ends were 4 bases for V and 4 bases for J; bases not matched to a gene: 3. The V gene's germline CDR1 is SEHNR and CDR2 FQNEAQ (reference sequence). CDR3 residues: CASSSGQGNQPQHF. The CDR3 DNA reads as TGTGCCAGCAGCTCCGGACAGGGAAATCAGCCCCAGCATTTT. Variable domain in full (rest from reference TRBV7-9 and TRBJ1-5): DTGVSQNPRHKITKRGQNVTFRCDPISEHNRLYWYRQTLGQGPEFLTYFQNEAQLEKSRLLSDRFSAERPKGSFSTLEIQRTEQGDSAMYLCASSSGQGNQPQHFGDGTRLSIL.

This chain connects TRBV5-4 to TRBJ2-1; TRBD2 is a possible D gene (6 bases). Trimming pared 4 bases from V and 0 bases from J, leaving 14 bases between. The CDR3 runs 16 residues. The V gene's germline CDR1 is SGHNT and CDR2 YYREEE (reference sequence). The CDR3 DNA is TGTGCCAGCAGCCCGGGGACTGCAAGCTCCTACAATGAGCAGTTCTTC. Protein: CASSPGTASSYNEQFF.

The chain combines TRBV6-5 with TRBJ2-1; TRBD2 aligns across 8 bases. There are 12 residues in the CDR3. V lost 4 bases to trimming and J lost 10 bases; unmatched junction nucleotides: 3. CDR1 MNHEY and CDR2 SVGAGI come from the germline V gene. The CDR3 DNA sequence: TGTGCCAGCAGTTCTAGCGGGCTAGAGCAGTTCTTC. Protein: CASSSSGLEQFF.

The V gene is TRBV18, the J gene TRBJ2-5, with 8 bases that match TRBD1. The J call may be mistaken, given a closer DNA end match to TRBJ2-7. Looked up from germline, CDR1 is KGHSH and CDR2 is LQKENI. The CDR3 spans 15 residues. This CDR3 reads CASSPRTGSSYEQYF. In nucleotides, the CDR3 is TGTGCCAGCTCACCCCGGACAGGGAGCTCCTACGAGCAGTACTTC.

The CDR3 DNA reads TGTGCCAGCAGCACACGTCTTGAGACCCAGTACTTC. It is translated as CASSTRLETQYF. V is TRBV5-4 and J is TRBJ2-5; D ambiguous. Trimming took off 4 bases at V and 5 bases at J, with 9 bases between the two ends. Germline V lookup: CDR1 SGHNT, CDR2 YYREEE (reference sequence). The CDR3 covers 12 residues.

The chain employs TRBV7-2 and TRBJ2-5; 11 positions agree with TRBD2. The V segment lost 5 bases and the J segment 4 bases; nucleotides outside the gene matches: 9. Per germline, CDR1 SGHTA and CDR2 FQGNSA. The CDR3 is 16 residues long. CDR3 in DNA: TGTGCCAGCAGCCCACCCACTAGCGGGGGAAGAGAGACCCAGTACTTC. Encoded protein: CASSPPTSGGRETQYF.

The chain uses TRBV14 and TRBJ1-1, with D hard to call. This CDR3 region has 14 residues. The ends were cut back, 4 bases at V and 7 bases at J, with 16 bases in the middle. CDR1 and CDR2 (germline): SGHDN, FVKESK. The DNA of the CDR3 is TGTGCCAGCAGCCGAGACATTGGACTTAGTGAAGCTTTCTTT. It codes for CASSRDIGLSEAFF.

The gene calls are TRBV18 and TRBJ2-2, with 14 bases that match TRBD2. The CDR3 spans 18 residues. The trim removed 3 bases at V and 7 bases at J, leaving 10 bases unmatched. Germline CDR1 KGHSH, CDR2 LQKENI. As DNA, the CDR3 is TGTGCCAGCTCACCGAGATTGACTAGCGGGGGGGCCAGCGGGGAGCTGTTTTTT. Encoded protein: CASSPRLTSGGASGELFF.

This chain joins TRBV6-5 and TRBJ2-3; D is perhaps TRBD2 (5 bases). Germline assignment: CDR1 MNHEY and CDR2 SVGAGI. CDR3 size: 14 residues. Trimming shortened V by 2 bases and J by 5 bases, and 11 bases separated the two germline ends. Here the CDR3 DNA reads TGTGCCAGCAGTTACGAGGGCCGGGGAGATACGCAGTATTTT. This sequence encodes CASSYEGRGDTQYF.